What follows is one TCR beta chain and its context. Antigen unknown. This entry comes from a study of cytomegalovirus exposure and HLA in healthy donors. Overall study findings and caveats: TRBV6-2, TRBV6-3 and other indistinguishable V segments were excluded.

Amplification used 60 Vbeta primers and 13 Jbeta primers. TCRdb's table, derived via immunoSEQ multiplex PCR, lists solely in-frame clones and lacks some. Counted here are over 150,000 clones, roughly 77% occurring once; the ten biggest clones make up over 6%. Germline CDR1 MGHRA, CDR2 YSYEKL. This CDR3 comprises 18 residues. V gave up 4 bases and J gave up 1 base, with 20 bases separating them. This chain connects TRBV4-1 to TRBJ1-3; D is perhaps TRBD1 (6 bases). Sequencing was carried out using PBMCs. The origin of this receptor is a man aged 25-45 years in good health and CMV-seropositive. The CDR3 DNA is TGCGCCAGCAGCCGCACAGAGGGGGGGTTCCCTTCTGGAAACACCATATATTTT. Its protein is CASSRTEGGFPSGNTIYF.